This is a list of T cell receptor beta chains from one sample in a study of T cells after yellow fever vaccination. TCRdb reprocessed the 5' RACE reads with MiXCR, giving one entry per CDR3 protein. The sample carries around 72,000 distinct CDR3 sequences, around 7.1% recorded once. The starting material was CD8+ T cells sorted from PBMCs, obtained approximately 11 days after the first yellow fever vaccination. The receptors stem from a man aged 18-30 years who received the YFV17D yellow fever vaccine. Each CDR3 is given with its conserved first and last residue. Each record gives: D gene, clone size, V gene, J gene, CDR3 protein, CDR3 DNA. The D gene is left open where the match is weak. Part of the rows lack a size; the others show once, few, many or a class for expanded clones.

D: .; size: .; V: TRBV4-1; J: TRBJ2-6; CDR3: CASSPTAGANVLTF; DNA: TGCGCCAGCAGCCCCACGGCTGGGGCCAACGTCCTGACTTTC
D: .; size: few; V: TRBV5-6; J: TRBJ2-7; CDR3: CASSLWYSYEQYF; DNA: TGTGCCAGCAGCTTGTGGTATAGCTACGAGCAGTACTTC
D: .; size: .; V: TRBV30; J: TRBJ1-5; CDR3: CAWRVGGANQPQHF; DNA: TGTGCCTGGAGGGTTGGGGGAGCCAATCAGCCCCAGCATTTT
D: TRBD1; size: few; V: TRBV29-1; J: TRBJ2-4; CDR3: CSVVGDRVDIQYF; DNA: TGCAGCGTTGTCGGGGACAGGGTTGACATTCAGTACTTC
D: .; size: few; V: TRBV4-3; J: TRBJ1-2; CDR3: CASSQEWGGAPGYTF; DNA: TGCGCCAGCAGCCAAGAATGGGGCGGAGCCCCTGGCTACACCTTC
D: .; size: .; V: TRBV30; J: TRBJ1-1; CDR3: CAWSPAGGNTEAFF; DNA: TGTGCCTGGAGTCCTGCTGGGGGGAACACTGAAGCTTTCTTT
D: TRBD1; size: many; V: TRBV4-1; J: TRBJ1-5; CDR3: CASSPTTGRDQPQHF; DNA: TGCGCCAGCAGCCCTACGACAGGGAGGGACCAGCCCCAGCATTTT
D: .; size: many; V: TRBV29-1; J: TRBJ2-3; CDR3: CSVIHRETEADTQYF; DNA: TGCAGCGTTATCCACAGGGAAACGGAGGCAGATACGCAGTATTTT
D: .; size: many; V: TRBV20-1; J: TRBJ1-3; CDR3: CSARAFSDGNTIYF; DNA: TGCAGTGCTAGAGCGTTTTCGGATGGGAACACCATATATTTT
D: .; size: many; V: TRBV6-2/TRBV6-3; J: TRBJ2-2; CDR3: CASSYLPSTGNTGELFF; DNA: TGTGCCAGCAGTTACCTCCCGTCGACAGGGAACACCGGGGAGCTGTTTTTT
D: .; size: many; V: TRBV5-6; J: TRBJ1-1; CDR3: CASSSGGLGSGAFF; DNA: TGTGCCAGCAGCTCCGGAGGGTTGGGAAGCGGTGCTTTCTTT
D: TRBD1; size: few; V: TRBV11-2; J: TRBJ2-7; CDR3: CASSKGTELIF; DNA: TGTGCCAGCAGCAAAGGGACAGAATTGATCTTC
D: TRBD2; size: few; V: TRBV4-1; J: TRBJ2-3; CDR3: CASSQGVLAGARDTQYF; DNA: TGCGCCAGCAGCCAAGGGGTACTAGCGGGGGCAAGAGATACGCAGTATTTT
D: .; size: many; V: TRBV20-1; J: TRBJ1-2; CDR3: CSAPAQGNYGYTF; DNA: TGCAGTGCTCCCGCCCAGGGCAACTATGGCTACACCTTC
D: .; size: few; V: TRBV5-4; J: TRBJ2-5; CDR3: CASRDREGEVTQYF; DNA: TGTGCCAGCAGAGACAGGGAGGGAGAGGTGACCCAGTACTTC
D: .; size: few; V: TRBV3-1; J: TRBJ2-1; CDR3: CASSQVSVPHNEQFF; DNA: TGTGCCAGCAGCCAAGTGTCTGTCCCCCACAATGAGCAGTTCTTC
D: .; size: many; V: TRBV20-1; J: TRBJ1-1; CDR3: CSVNVGANTEAFF; DNA: TGCAGTGTGAATGTGGGCGCGAACACTGAAGCTTTCTTT
D: .; size: few; V: TRBV12-3/TRBV12-4; J: TRBJ2-1; CDR3: CASYRAQGRNEQFF; DNA: TGTGCCAGCTACAGAGCACAGGGGAGGAATGAGCAGTTCTTC
D: .; size: .; V: TRBV18; J: TRBJ2-7; CDR3: CASSPARDGDSSYEQYF; DNA: TGTGCCAGCTCACCCGCCCGGGACGGGGATAGCTCCTACGAGCAGTACTTC
D: .; size: many; V: TRBV12-3/TRBV12-4; J: TRBJ2-5; CDR3: CASIRTGLQETQYF; DNA: TGTGCCAGCATTAGGACCGGACTCCAAGAGACCCAGTACTTC
D: .; size: many; V: TRBV28; J: TRBJ1-3; CDR3: CASSFPGNTIYF; DNA: TGTGCCAGCAGCTTTCCAGGAAACACCATATATTTT
D: .; size: many; V: TRBV24-1; J: TRBJ2-2; CDR3: CATSIASGELFF; DNA: TGTGCCACCAGCATAGCCTCCGGGGAGCTGTTTTTT
D: .; size: many; V: TRBV6-5; J: TRBJ2-5; CDR3: CASSRSPSEYQETQYF; DNA: TGTGCCAGCAGTCGTTCCCCCTCCGAGTACCAAGAGACCCAGTACTTC
D: .; size: few; V: TRBV13; J: TRBJ1-1; CDR3: CASSARLQGGEAFF; DNA: TGTGCCAGCAGCGCGCGTCTACAGGGAGGAGAAGCTTTCTTT
D: .; size: few; V: TRBV27; J: TRBJ1-5; CDR3: CASSFRGHGNQPQHF; DNA: TGTGCCAGCAGTTTCCGGGGGCATGGGAATCAGCCCCAGCATTTT
D: TRBD2; size: many; V: TRBV7-2; J: TRBJ2-3; CDR3: CASSDPPSGGSTDTQYF; DNA: TGTGCCAGCAGCGACCCTCCTAGCGGGGGCAGCACAGATACGCAGTATTTT
D: TRBD1; size: many; V: TRBV11-2; J: TRBJ2-1; CDR3: CASSLGTGGATSNEQFF; DNA: TGTGCCAGCAGCTTAGGGACAGGGGGCGCGACTAGCAATGAGCAGTTCTTC
D: TRBD2; size: .; V: TRBV27; J: TRBJ2-5; CDR3: CASSPGTSGGPSPQYF; DNA: TGTGCCAGCAGTCCCGGGACTAGCGGGGGGCCCTCGCCCCAGTACTTC